This T cell receptor beta chain was captured by sequencing in a study of shared clonotypes between healthy human individuals. The V end lost 4 bases, the J end lost 1 base, and 11 bases lay between the germline ends. The germline gives CDR1 MDHEN, CDR2 SYDVKM. The CDR3 runs to 15 residues. Measured with immunoSEQ multiplex PCR; TCRdb has only the in-frame clones, and not every one. The table lists about 980,000 clones, approximately 80% of them singletons. This clone was recorded a few times. This CDR3 is also generated by other DNA sequences in the sample. The clonotype was recovered from a man younger than 30 in good health. The chain uses TRBV28 and TRBJ1-3; D is possibly TRBD1 (5 bases). The specimen sequenced was memory CD4+ T cells sorted from blood. The subset here: CD45RA-negative fraction. The CDR3 coding sequence is TGTGCCAGCAGTTCCAGGGTTAGTTCTGGAAACACCATATATTTT. Amino acid sequence: CASSSRVSSGNTIYF. Together with reference TRBV28 and TRBJ1-3, the CDR3 gives the full variable domain: DVKVTQSSRYLVKRTGEKVFLECVQDMDHENMFWYRQDPGLGLRLIYFSYDVKMKEKGDIPEGYSVSREKKERFSLILESASTNQTSMYLCASSSRVSSGNTIYFGEGSWLTVV.